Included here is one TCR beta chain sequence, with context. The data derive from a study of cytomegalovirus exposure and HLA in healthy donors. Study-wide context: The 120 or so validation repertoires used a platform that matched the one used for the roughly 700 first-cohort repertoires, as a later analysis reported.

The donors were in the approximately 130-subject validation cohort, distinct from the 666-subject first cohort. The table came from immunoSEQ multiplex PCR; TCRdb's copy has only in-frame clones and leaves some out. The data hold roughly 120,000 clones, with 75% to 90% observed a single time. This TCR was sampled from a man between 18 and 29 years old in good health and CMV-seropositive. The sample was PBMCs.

The CDR3 nucleotides are TGTGCCAGCAGCCAACTAGCGGGGGCTAGCACAGATACGCAGTATTTT. Amino acid sequence: CASSQLAGASTDTQYF. The J gene is TRBJ2-3, the V gene TRBV4-2; TRBD2 aligns across 10 bases. This CDR3 is 16 amino acids long. After removal of 2 bases from V and 0 bases from J, the junction contained 2 bases not matched to a gene. Germline V gives CDR1 LGHNA, CDR2 YNFKEQ.